These 32 T cell receptor beta chains were all obtained from the same sample, sequenced in a study of early T cells in non-severe SARS-CoV-2 infection. Via MiXCR, TCRdb re-called the 5' RACE reads, giving one row per CDR3 protein. This table has 70,000 to 95,000 distinct CDR3 sequences, about a sixth appearing once. The sequenced sample consisted of whole blood. These receptor sequences come from an adult who was a healthcare worker with PCR-confirmed SARS-CoV-2 infection or an uninfected control (not recorded which).

The chain recombines TRBV6-2 or TRBV6-3 with TRBJ1-2, with no clear D. Germline values: CDR1 MNHEY, CDR2 SVGEGT. The CDR3 has 15 residues. V was shortened by 2 bases and J by 3 bases, with 13 bases between the two germline ends. The CDR3 loop reads CASSYGRGVHYGYTF. Here the CDR3 DNA reads TGTGCCAGCAGTTACGGGCGGGGAGTCCACTATGGCTACACCTTC.

This clonotype was detected ten times or more. The chain links TRBV20-1 to TRBJ2-7; D possibly corresponds to TRBD2 (6 bases). Trimming pared 6 bases from V and 0 bases from J, leaving 15 bases between. CDR3 length equals 14 residues. In germline, CDR1 is DFQATT, CDR2 SNEGSKA (reference sequence). CDR3 sequence: CSAARGSGSYEQYF. DNA of the CDR3: TGCAGTGCCGCCCGGGGTAGCGGCTCCTACGAGCAGTACTTC.

The table lists this clonotype with a count of one. The chain joins TRBV7-2 to TRBJ2-3, with 13 bases matching TRBD2. J was trimmed by 4 bases and V by 3 bases; bases with no gene match: 13. There are 19 residues in the CDR3. CDR1 SGHTA and CDR2 FQGNSA come from the germline V gene. DNA for the CDR3: TGTGCCAGCAGCTTCTTCCCCGGACTAGCGGGAGAATTGGCAGATACGCAGTATTTT. Its protein product is CASSFFPGLAGELADTQYF.

The chain combines TRBV6-5 with TRBJ1-5, with a possible D match to TRBD1 (5 bases). Trimming cost V 0 bases and J 7 bases, with 7 bases left between them. CDR3 length: 13 amino acids. Germline-derived CDR1 and CDR2 are MNHEY and SVGAGI. DNA of the CDR3: TGTGCCAGCAGTTACTCGTGGGGGCAGCCCCAGCATTTT. Translation gives CASSYSWGQPQHF.

The CDR3 DNA reads TGCAGCGGCGGGGTGGCTGGAAACACCATATATTTT. This codes for CSGGVAGNTIYF. The chain is built from TRBV29-1 and TRBJ1-3; D is ambiguous. The germline V gene encodes CDR1 SQVTM and CDR2 ANQGSEA. The CDR3 spans 12 residues. V was clipped by 7 bases and J by 2 bases, with 9 bases between them.

The chain is built from TRBV4-1 and TRBJ2-7; D uncertain. V lost 1 base, J lost 0 bases, and 4 bases lay in between. The CDR3 is made up of 13 amino acids. Germline V CDR1 and CDR2: MGHRA, YSYEKL. The CDR3 is CASSQGPSYEQYF. Here the CDR3 DNA reads TGCGCCAGCAGCCAAGGGCCCTCCTACGAGCAGTACTTC.

The chain links TRBV7-8 to TRBJ2-7; D unresolved. The ends were cut back, 6 bases at V and 5 bases at J, with 11 bases in the middle. The CDR3 has 12 residues. Looked up from germline, CDR1 is SGHVS and CDR2 is FQNEAQ. In DNA form, the CDR3 reads TGTGCCAGCAGTGATCCGAAGAACGAGCAGTACTTC. Its translation: CASSDPKNEQYF.

The V call is TRBV12-3 or TRBV12-4, the J call TRBJ2-1; D call uncertain. Deletions cut 5 bases from V and 7 bases from J, with 12 bases between. The CDR3 runs to 13 residues. The CDR3 here is CASSPLPGNEQFF. The DNA for the CDR3 is TGTGCCAGCAGTCCATTGCCTGGTAATGAGCAGTTCTTC.

This clonotype was detected a few times. The gene calls are TRBV11-3 and TRBJ2-1, with 9 bases fitting TRBD2. The junction had 4 bases not matched to a gene; V was cut back by 6 bases and J by 1 base. The CDR3 is 15 residues long. The germline CDR1 and CDR2 sequences are SGHNT and YENEEA. The DNA for the CDR3 is TGTGCCAGCAGGGAGCGGGGGGTGTCCTACAATGAGCAGTTCTTC. This translates into CASRERGVSYNEQFF.

This chain connects TRBV3-1 to TRBJ1-4; a weak D match, TRBD1 (5 bases). This CDR3 region has 16 residues. The ends were cut back, 1 base at V and 8 bases at J, with 17 bases in the middle. Germline V gene sequence: CDR1 LGHDT, CDR2 YNNKEL (reference sequence). This CDR3 is CASSQVVSTWGEKLFF. CDR3 nucleotide sequence: TGTGCCAGCAGCCAAGTGGTGTCAACTTGGGGGGAAAAACTGTTTTTT. The whole variable domain, filled in from reference TRBV3-1 and TRBJ1-4, reads DTAVSQTPKYLVTQMGNDKSIKCEQNLGHDTMYWYKQDSKKFLKIMFSYNNKELIINETVPNRFSPKSPDKAHLNLHINSLELGDSAVYFCASSQVVSTWGEKLFFGSGTQLSVL.

This clonotype has only a few counts. The V gene is TRBV20-1, the J gene TRBJ1-1; TRBD1 matches at 7 bases. This CDR3 is 12 amino acids long. Unmatched junction bases numbered 10, after V lost 5 bases and J lost 10 bases. The V gene's germline CDR1 is DFQATT and CDR2 SNEGSKA (reference sequence). CDR3 protein: CSAGRGQQVAFF. In nucleotides, the CDR3 is TGCAGTGCTGGTAGGGGGCAGCAGGTAGCTTTCTTT.

The rearrangement links TRBV29-1 to TRBJ2-1; the match to TRBD2 covers 7 bases. This CDR3 has 13 amino acids. V lost 6 bases to trimming and J lost 4 bases; unmatched junction nucleotides: 6. Per germline, CDR1 SQVTM and CDR2 ANQGSEA. CDR3 region: CSVMAGDYNEQFF. CDR3 nucleotide sequence: TGCAGCGTAATGGCGGGGGATTACAATGAGCAGTTCTTC.

The chain combines TRBV27 with TRBJ2-2; 9 nucleotides agree with TRBD1. This CDR3 has 15 residues. Looked up from germline, CDR1 is MNHEY and CDR2 is SMNVEV (reference sequence). The V and J ends lost 8 bases and 6 bases, in that order; junction bases with no gene match: 10. The CDR3 DNA sequence: TGTGCCAGCCTTGCGTGGAGACAGGGGGCCGGGGAGCTGTTTTTT. Amino acids: CASLAWRQGAGELFF.

V usage is TRBV11-2 and J usage is TRBJ1-1, with 8 positions matching TRBD1. This CDR3 spans 15 amino acids. V dropped 6 bases and J dropped 0; count of bases not matched to a gene: 6. The germline CDR1 and CDR2 sequences are SGHAT and FQNNGV. The CDR3 here is CASRSNRGMNTEAFF. Written as DNA, the CDR3 is TGTGCCAGCAGAAGTAACAGGGGGATGAACACTGAAGCTTTCTTT.

This clonotype was seen a handful of times. The chain uses TRBV7-9 and TRBJ2-7, with 9 bases identical to TRBD1. Germline lookup yields CDR1 SEHNR and CDR2 FQNEAQ (reference sequence). The junction had 16 bases not matched to a gene; V was cut back by 2 bases and J by 2 bases. CDR3 length equals 19 residues. The CDR3 sequence: CASSLTGTGRILLPYEQYF. CDR3 DNA: TGTGCCAGCAGCTTAACCGGGACAGGGCGAATTCTACTACCCTACGAGCAGTACTTC.

There are a few counts of this clonotype. V usage is TRBV6-1 and J usage is TRBJ2-1, with TRBD2 matching 8 bases. With V trimmed by 10 bases and J by 7 bases, 12 bases remained unmatched. CDR1 is MNHNS and CDR2 is SASEGT in the germline V gene. This CDR3 has 14 amino acids. The CDR3 sequence is CATAGRGAWNEQFF. DNA of the CDR3: TGTGCCACAGCTGGGCGGGGGGCCTGGAATGAGCAGTTCTTC.

By sample share, this clonotype is medium-sized. The genes are TRBV27 and TRBJ1-4, with D unresolved. V was shortened by 6 bases and J by 3 bases, with 17 bases between the two germline ends. This CDR3 has 16 amino acids. Germline V lookup: CDR1 MNHEY, CDR2 SMNVEV (reference sequence). CDR3 sequence (DNA): TGTGCCAGCAGACTCTTCGGGCGTGAGGCTAATGAAAAACTGTTTTTT. Translated: CASRLFGREANEKLFF.

The chain uses TRBV3-1 and TRBJ1-1, with 7 positions matching TRBD1. V was clipped by 3 bases and J by 1 base; unmatched bases: 5. Germline V CDR1 and CDR2: LGHDT, YNNKEL (reference sequence). The CDR3 runs 15 residues. CDR3 residues: CASSHFGQANTEAFF. The CDR3 DNA reads TGTGCCAGCAGCCATTTTGGACAGGCGAACACTGAAGCTTTCTTT.

The chain has TRBV12-3 or TRBV12-4 and TRBJ1-5; no clear D gene. The CDR3 has 17 amino acids. Trimming pared 1 base from V and 0 bases from J, leaving 13 bases between. CDR3 protein: CASSLGGRKNSNQPQHF. The CDR3 region has the DNA TGTGCCAGCAGTTTAGGAGGACGGAAGAATAGCAATCAGCCCCAGCATTTT.

The V and J genes are TRBV7-9 and TRBJ2-7, with 8 bases aligning to TRBD1. CDR1 SEHNR and CDR2 FQNEAQ come from the germline V gene (reference sequence). After removal of 5 bases from V and 2 bases from J, the junction contained 5 bases not matched to a gene. CDR3 length: 14 amino acids. Here the CDR3 DNA reads TGTGCCAGCAGCCCAAGGACAGGGCCCTACGAGCAGTACTTC. This gives the protein CASSPRTGPYEQYF.

This clonotype turned up a few times. The V gene is TRBV3-1, the J gene TRBJ2-4; D remains unclear. Trimming left V 4 bases short and J 12 bases short, with 10 bases between. The CDR3 extends over 11 amino acids. Germline V gene data show CDR1 as LGHDT and CDR2 as YNNKEL (reference sequence). CDR3 residues: CASSRSETQYF. The DNA for the CDR3 is TGTGCCAGCAGCCGAAGCGAGACTCAGTACTTC.

This clonotype was seen repeatedly, ten times or more. The J gene is TRBJ1-3, the V gene TRBV12-3 or TRBV12-4, with a possible D match to TRBD1 (5 bases). Between the trimmed V and J ends, which lost 6 bases and 4 bases, there was a span of 10 bases. The CDR3 loop spans 13 amino acids. CDR3 protein: CASSIRDGNTIYF. DNA of the CDR3: TGTGCCAGCAGCATCAGGGACGGAAACACCATATATTTT.

This clonotype was found many times. The rearrangement links TRBV2 to TRBJ2-1; no definite D call. The V and J ends lost 3 bases and 0 bases respectively, with 9 bases between them. The CDR3 runs 15 residues. Germline V gives CDR1 SNHLY, CDR2 FYNNEI. CDR3 sequence: CASSEGRSSYNEQFF. CDR3 DNA sequence: TGTGCCAGCAGTGAGGGCAGGAGCTCCTACAATGAGCAGTTCTTC.

The CDR3 here is CSARKGGGEYNSPLHF. The CDR3 bases are TGCAGTGCTAGAAAAGGAGGGGGCGAGTATAATTCACCCCTCCACTTT. This chain connects TRBV20-1 to TRBJ1-6; 7 bases align to TRBD1. The germline CDR1 and CDR2 sequences are DFQATT and SNEGSKA (reference sequence). Trimming cost V 2 bases and J 4 bases; bases outside gene matches: 8. The CDR3 sequence is 16 residues long.

This clonotype was recorded a few times. The chain combines TRBV27 with TRBJ1-1, with D tentatively TRBD1 (6 bases). This CDR3 comprises 13 residues. V lost 5 bases, J lost 5 bases, and 12 bases lay in between. In germline, CDR1 is MNHEY, CDR2 SMNVEV (reference sequence). CDR3 residues: CASSITGRTEAFF. The CDR3 bases are TGTGCCAGCAGTATTACAGGGAGGACTGAAGCTTTCTTT.

The rearrangement links TRBV7-9 to TRBJ2-1, with 7 bases identical to TRBD2. After removal of 2 bases from V and 6 bases from J, the junction contained 13 bases not matched to a gene. This CDR3 is built from 17 residues. Germline V CDR1 and CDR2: SEHNR, FQNEAQ (reference sequence). CDR3 in DNA: TGTGCCAGCAGCTTACCCCAACTTGGGTGGGAGGGCAATGAGCAGTTCTTC. This codes for CASSLPQLGWEGNEQFF.

This clonotype was seen a few times. CDR3 region: CASSPIGGAQFF. The CDR3 DNA is TGTGCCAGCAGCCCCATCGGGGGGGCCCAGTTCTTC. This chain joins TRBV7-6 and TRBJ2-1; 8 nucleotides align to TRBD2. V shed 5 bases, J shed 13 bases, and the junction held 7 bases outside the gene matches. The CDR3 length is 12 residues. In germline, CDR1 is SGHVS, CDR2 FNYEAQ.

V gene TRBV7-6 combines with J gene TRBJ1-3; D gene unclear. Germline lookup yields CDR1 SGHVS and CDR2 FNYEAQ. The V and J ends lost 5 bases and 0 bases respectively, with 14 bases between them. The CDR3 totals 16 residues. CDR3 DNA: TGTGCCAGCAGCCGCTCCCCCGGGAGCTCTGGAAACACCATATATTTT. It encodes CASSRSPGSSGNTIYF. Looking up the rest from reference TRBV7-6 and TRBJ1-3 gives the full variable domain: GAGVSQSPRYKVTKRGQDVALRCDPISGHVSLYWYRQALGQGPEFLTYFNYEAQQDKSGLPNDRFSAERPEGSISTLTIQRTEQRDSAMYRCASSRSPGSSGNTIYFGEGSWLTVV.

The CDR3 DNA sequence: TGCAGTGCTAGGGAGGGGGCAGGCAATCAGCCCCAGCATTTT. It encodes CSAREGAGNQPQHF. This chain joins TRBV20-1 and TRBJ1-5; the match to TRBD1 covers 7 bases. With V trimmed by 3 bases and J by 2 bases, 4 bases remained unmatched. Germline V gives CDR1 DFQATT, CDR2 SNEGSKA (reference sequence). The CDR3 runs to 14 residues.

This clonotype has more than one count but fewer than ten. The chain has TRBV9 and TRBJ2-1, with 8 bases lining up with TRBD2. After removal of 0 bases from V and 7 bases from J, the junction contained 6 bases not matched to a gene. This CDR3 has 15 residues. CDR1 is SGDLS, CDR2 YYNGEE, per germline. The CDR3 is CASSVEAGVVNEQFF. For the CDR3, the DNA is TGTGCCAGCAGCGTAGAAGCGGGAGTTGTTAATGAGCAGTTCTTC.

This clonotype was picked up a small number of times. V usage is TRBV5-1 and J usage is TRBJ2-1; tentative D call: TRBD2 (6 bases). Germline CDR1 and CDR2: SGHRS and YFSETQ. Trimming pared 2 bases from V and 2 bases from J, leaving 17 bases between. The CDR3 has 17 amino acids. CDR3 sequence: CASSLYVADDPYNEQFF. The CDR3 coding sequence is TGCGCCAGCAGCTTATACGTAGCGGATGACCCCTACAATGAGCAGTTCTTC.

The gene calls are TRBV4-1 and TRBJ1-4, with unresolved D. Trimming cost V 0 bases and J 8 bases, with 16 bases left between them. The CDR3 extends over 16 amino acids. Germline assignment: CDR1 MGHRA and CDR2 YSYEKL. The CDR3: CASSQDPGRREEKLFF. The CDR3 region has the DNA TGCGCCAGCAGCCAAGATCCCGGGCGACGCGAGGAAAAACTGTTTTTT.